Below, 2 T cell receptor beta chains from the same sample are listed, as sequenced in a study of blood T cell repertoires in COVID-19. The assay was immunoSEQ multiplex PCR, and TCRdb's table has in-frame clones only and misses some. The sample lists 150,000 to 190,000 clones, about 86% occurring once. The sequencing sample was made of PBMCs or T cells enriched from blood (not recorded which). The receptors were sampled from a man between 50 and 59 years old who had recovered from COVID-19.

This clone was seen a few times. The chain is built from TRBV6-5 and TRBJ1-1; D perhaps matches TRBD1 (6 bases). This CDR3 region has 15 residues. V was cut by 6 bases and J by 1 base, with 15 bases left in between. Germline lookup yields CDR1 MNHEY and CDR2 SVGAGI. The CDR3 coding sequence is TGTGCCAGCAGCCTATCCAGGGGAACGAACACTGAAGCTTTCTTT. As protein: CASSLSRGTNTEAFF.

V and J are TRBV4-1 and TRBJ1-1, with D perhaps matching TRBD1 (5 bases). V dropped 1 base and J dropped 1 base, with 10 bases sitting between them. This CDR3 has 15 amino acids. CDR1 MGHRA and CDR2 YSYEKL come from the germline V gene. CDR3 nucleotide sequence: TGCGCCAGCAGCCAAGTTGAAAGGGGGAACACTGAAGCTTTCTTT. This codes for CASSQVERGNTEAFF.